The rows below give T cell receptor beta chains drawn from one sample of a study of cytomegalovirus exposure and HLA in healthy donors. Repertoires were generated with immunoSEQ multiplex PCR, while TCRdb's copy carries only in-frame clones and drops some. The sample carries about 140,000 clones, about 70% recorded once. Specimen: PBMCs. Receptors originate from a man aged 35 to 55 in good health and CMV-seronegative. Each CDR3 is given with its conserved first and last residue. The order of the fields is clone size, D gene, J gene, V gene, CDR3 DNA, CDR3 protein. A D gene is named only where the DNA matches it firmly. Size tells how often a clone was seen (once, few, many) or the class of an expanded clone, and some rows leave it out.

- - TRBJ2-3 TRBV5-1 TGCGCCAGCAGGGCCCAGGGCGCTAGCACAGATACGCAGTATTTT CASRAQGASTDTQYF
- TRBD2 TRBJ2-3 TRBV10-3 TGTGCCATCAGTGGGACTAGCGGGGGGGCCCCAGATACGCAGTATTTT CAISGTSGGAPDTQYF
- - TRBJ2-5 TRBV5-8 TGTGCCAGCAGCTTGCAGGGGCTTGAGACCCAGTACTTC CASSLQGLETQYF
- TRBD1 TRBJ2-7 TRBV5-6 TGTGCCAGCAGCCAACGACAGGGGACGAGCTCCTACGAGCAGTACTTC CASSQRQGTSSYEQYF
- TRBD1 TRBJ2-1 TRBV9 TGTGCCAGCAGCCCTCCGACAGGGTGGTCCGACAATGAGCAGTTCTTC CASSPPTGWSDNEQFF
- TRBD2 TRBJ2-1 TRBV7-7 TGTGCCAGCAGCTTAGGAGGAGGCGGGGGGGCGAACAATGAGCAGTTCTTC CASSLGGGGGANNEQFF
- - TRBJ2-5 TRBV9 TGTGCCAGCAGCTCGTGGGACACCTACCAAGAGACCCAGTACTTC CASSSWDTYQETQYF
- TRBD1 TRBJ1-2 TRBV6-1 TGTGCCAGCAGTGTCGGACAGGGTAACTATGGCTACACCTTC CASSVGQGNYGYTF
- - TRBJ1-4 TRBV19 TGTGCCAGTAGTAGGTACAGCCAAGCAACTAATGAAAAACTGTTTTTT CASSRYSQATNEKLFF
- TRBD2 TRBJ2-7 TRBV27 TGTGCCAGCAGTCTAACAGCGGGAGGGACCTCCTACGAGCAGTACTTC CASSLTAGGTSYEQYF
- - TRBJ1-2 TRBV5-4 TGTGCCAGCAGCTTGCGCAGGGGCCATGGCTACACCTTC CASSLRRGHGYTF
- - TRBJ2-7 TRBV5-1 TGCGCCAGCAGCTTAGTGGTAGAATACGAGCAGTACTTC CASSLVVEYEQYF
- - TRBJ2-7 TRBV21-1 TGTGCCAGCAGGGGGGAAGGGGGCATCTACGAGCAGTACTTC CASRGEGGIYEQYF
- TRBD2 TRBJ2-2 TRBV7-9 TGTGCCAGCAGCTCGGGACTAGCGGCGAACACCGGGGAGCTGTTTTTT CASSSGLAANTGELFF
- - TRBJ1-4 TRBV11-2 TGTGCCAGCAGCTTAGAATCCAGCGCGAAACTGTTTTTT CASSLESSAKLFF
once - TRBJ1-5 TRBV7-2 TGTGCCAGCAGCGCGCCACCTCAGCCCCAGCATTTT CASSAPPQPQHF
- - TRBJ2-6 TRBV6-5 TGTGCCAGCAGCGCCCTACTAACTCGGGCCAACGTCCTGACTTTC CASSALLTRANVLTF
- TRBD2 TRBJ2-1 TRBV18 TGTGCCAGCTCACCGGGGGGGGGAGTTCCCTCCTACAATGAGCAGTTCTTC CASSPGGGVPSYNEQFF
- TRBD1 TRBJ1-1 TRBV2 TGTGCCAGCATACAGGGGGCTGCTGAAGCTTTCTTT CASIQGAAEAFF
- TRBD1 TRBJ2-7 TRBV6-5 TGTGCCAGCAGCCCAAATTCGGGACAGGGGACCGAGCAGTACTTC CASSPNSGQGTEQYF
- - TRBJ1-6 TRBV12-5 TGTGCTAGTGGTTTGGTACCTGGCGGCCAGGGCGATAATTCACCCCTCCACTTT CASGLVPGGQGDNSPLHF
- - TRBJ2-3 TRBV28 TGTGCCAGCAGCCAACAAACAGATACGCAGTATTTT CASSQQTDTQYF
- TRBD1 TRBJ2-5 TRBV5-1 TGCGCCAGCAGCTCCGGGACAGTGCAAGAGACCCAGTACTTC CASSSGTVQETQYF
- - TRBJ1-2 TRBV6-5 TGTGCCAGCACCTCTAACAGGGCGGCGAACTATGGCTACACCTTC CASTSNRAANYGYTF
- - TRBJ1-4 TRBV28 TGTGCCAGCAGTTTACAGCAGGGTTGGGGAAAACTGTTTTTT CASSLQQGWGKLFF
- TRBD2 TRBJ2-5 TRBV11-3 TGTGCCAGCAGCTCGAGGGACTATGGGGAGACCCAGTACTTC CASSSRDYGETQYF
- TRBD1 TRBJ2-7 TRBV19 TGTGCCAGTAGTATTGGGACAGCCTCCTACGAGCAGTACTTC CASSIGTASYEQYF
- TRBD1 TRBJ1-5 TRBV9 TGTGCCAGCAGCAAGGGACAGACCGCCAATCAGCCCCAGCATTTT CASSKGQTANQPQHF
- - TRBJ1-2 TRBV6-5 TGTGCCAGCAGTATTCAGGGATATGGCTACACCTTC CASSIQGYGYTF
- - TRBJ2-5 TRBV6-5 TGTGCCAGCAGCCGACAGTACGGGGGCCAAGAGACCCAGTACTTC CASSRQYGGQETQYF
- TRBD1 TRBJ2-2 TRBV4-1 TGCGCCAGCAGCCAAGTTCCGGGACAGGGGGCGGCCGGGGAGCTGTTTTTT CASSQVPGQGAAGELFF
- TRBD1 TRBJ2-5 TRBV6-6 TGTGCCAGCAGGGATAGACAGGGGGCAGGAGAGACCCAGTACTTC CASRDRQGAGETQYF
- TRBD2 TRBJ2-7 TRBV30 TGTGCCTGGAGCGGAGGTGGTGGTAGCGGGAGGACGCACCTGGCACAGTACTTC CAWSGGGGSGRTHLAQYF
once - TRBJ2-7 TRBV30 TGTGCCTGGAGTGTACAAATCCAGGGGGAGCAGTACTTC CAWSVQIQGEQYF
- - TRBJ2-1 TRBV7-9 TGTGCCAGCAGCTCGCCCCGTATCCTAGCTCCCCCAAAAAATGAGCAGTTCTTC CASSSPRILAPPKNEQFF
- TRBD2 TRBJ2-1 TRBV5-1 TGCGCCAGCAGCTTGGTACCGGGAGGGTTTGGCAATGAGCAGTTCTTC CASSLVPGGFGNEQFF
few TRBD1 TRBJ2-5 TRBV6-1 TGTGCCAGCAGGCAGGGGGCGCTCGGGCAAGAGACCCAGTACTTC CASRQGALGQETQYF
once - TRBJ1-2 TRBV27 TGTGCCAGCAGGCACGGACGGGGGTCTAACTATGGCTACACCTTC CASRHGRGSNYGYTF
- TRBD2 TRBJ2-2 TRBV7-9 TGTGCCAGCAGCCTACGGGACTACGTTCGAGGGGAGCTGTTTTTT CASSLRDYVRGELFF
- TRBD1 TRBJ2-7 TRBV19 TGTGCCAGTAGTGGAGGACAGGGCTCCTACGAGCAGTACTTC CASSGGQGSYEQYF
- TRBD2 TRBJ2-7 TRBV28 TGTGCCAGCCGTAGTCACGGGAGGGCCTACGAGCAGTACTTC CASRSHGRAYEQYF
- - TRBJ2-4 TRBV21-1 TGTGCCAGCAGCAAAGGCCCGGACACTCCCAAAAACATTCAGTACTTC CASSKGPDTPKNIQYF
few TRBD1 TRBJ1-2 TRBV12-5 TGTGCTAGTGGTTTGGTATACGGGGACAGGAACTATGGCTACACCTTC CASGLVYGDRNYGYTF
- - TRBJ2-7 TRBV27 TGTGCCAGCAGTTTCACGGCAGGGCCCTACGAGCAGTACTTC CASSFTAGPYEQYF
- TRBD2 TRBJ2-7 TRBV4-3 TGCGCCAGCAGCCAAGAGTTAGCGGGAGAGCAGTACTTC CASSQELAGEQYF
- - TRBJ1-3 TRBV7-2 TGTGCCAGCAGCCCCCAGGGGTTGGGAAACACCATATATTTT CASSPQGLGNTIYF
- TRBD1 TRBJ2-6 TRBV29-1 TGCAGCGTCTGGACAGGGGAGAGCTCTGGGGCCAACGTCCTGACTTTC CSVWTGESSGANVLTF
- - TRBJ2-3 TRBV9 TGTGCCAGCAGCGGGCGGGAAAATACGCAGTATTTT CASSGRENTQYF
- TRBD2 TRBJ2-5 TRBV30 TGTGCCTGGAGTGTAGGGGCGGGAGGGAGTGAGACCCAGTACTTC CAWSVGAGGSETQYF
few TRBD1 TRBJ1-1 TRBV10-3 TGTGCCATCACCCCGGGACAGGGGGCCCCTGAAGCTTTCTTT CAITPGQGAPEAFF
- TRBD2 TRBJ2-5 TRBV4-1 TGCGCCAGCAGCCGACTAGCGGAAGAGACCCAGTACTTC CASSRLAEETQYF